The rows below give T cell receptor beta chains drawn from one sample of a study of CD8+ T cells in alopecia areata. Produced via immunoSEQ multiplex PCR; TCRdb's table is partial and in-frame only. The sample holds under 350,000 clones; about three fifths are singletons and the top ten take 1.8%. Sequenced material: CD4+ T cells sorted from blood, taken at week 24, from a patient treated with tofacitinib. The receptors shown here come from a human donor with alopecia areata. Both conserved end residues are part of each CDR3. Fields, in order: J gene, clone size, V gene, D gene, CDR3 DNA, CDR3 protein. A D gene is named only where the DNA matches it firmly. The listing skips clone size in some rows; elsewhere it reads once, few, many or a size class.

TRBJ2-5	NA	TRBV5-1	NA	TGCGCCAGCAGCTTGCAGGAGACCCAGTACTTC	CASSLQETQYF
TRBJ2-1	NA	TRBV9	NA	TGTGCCAGCAGCGTAGACTCCTACAATGAGCAGTTCTTC	CASSVDSYNEQFF
TRBJ1-4	NA	TRBV30	NA	TGTGCCTGGAGTGGTAATGAAAAACTGTTTTTT	CAWSGNEKLFF
TRBJ2-7	NA	TRBV30	NA	TGTGCCTGGAGTGTACACCCACACGAGCAGTACTTC	CAWSVHPHEQYF
TRBJ2-7	NA	TRBV30	NA	TGTGCCTGGAGTGGCGGGGGCCCCTCCTACGAGCAGTACTTC	CAWSGGGPSYEQYF
TRBJ1-2	NA	TRBV4-1	NA	TGCGCCAGCAGCCAAGACCTACAGGCAGCGGGCTATGGCTACACCTTC	CASSQDLQAAGYGYTF
TRBJ2-4	few	TRBV29-1	NA	TGCAGCGTTATCCCGAATGTGCCTCGTTTGGGCAGAAACATTCAGTACTTC	CSVIPNVPRLGRNIQYF
TRBJ1-5	once	TRBV6-5	NA	TGTGCCAGCAGCGCGACCCTGGATAGCAATCAGCCCCAGCATTTT	CASSATLDSNQPQHF
TRBJ2-7	NA	TRBV30	NA	TGTGCCTGGAGTCCAGGGGTCTACGAGCAGTACTTC	CAWSPGVYEQYF
TRBJ2-1	NA	TRBV6-1	NA	TGTGCCAGCAGTGACATCACCGGCTCCTACAATGAGCAGTTCTTC	CASSDITGSYNEQFF
TRBJ2-1	few	TRBV5-4	NA	TGTGCCAGCAGCTTGCTGAGCTCCTACAATGAGCAGTTCTTC	CASSLLSSYNEQFF
TRBJ2-5	NA	TRBV2	NA	TGTGCCAGCATTAGTCAGGAGACCCAGTACTTC	CASISQETQYF
TRBJ2-6	NA	TRBV7-8	NA	TGTGCCAGCAGCTTAGAGAGCTCTGGGGCCAACGTCCTGACTTTC	CASSLESSGANVLTF
TRBJ2-5	NA	TRBV9	TRBD1	TGTGCCAGCAGTCAAGACAGGGGTTATCAAGAGACCCAGTACTTC	CASSQDRGYQETQYF
TRBJ1-6	few	TRBV10-3	TRBD1	TGTGCCATCAGGGACAGGGAGGATTCACCCCTCCACTTT	CAIRDREDSPLHF
TRBJ1-2	once	TRBV25-1	TRBD1	TGTGCCAGCAGAGAGACAGGGGCTAACTATGGCTACACCTTC	CASRETGANYGYTF
TRBJ2-7	few	TRBV29-1	TRBD1	TGCAGCGTCTGGGACAGGGGCGGTAGCTCCTACGAGCAGTACTTC	CSVWDRGGSSYEQYF
TRBJ1-5	NA	TRBV25-1	NA	TGTGCCAGCAGTGAGGGGAATCGCTTCAATCAGCCCCAGCATTTT	CASSEGNRFNQPQHF
TRBJ1-5	NA	TRBV4-1	NA	TGCGCCAGCAGCCGCGGGACTTTGGCCGGCAATCAGCCCCAGCATTTT	CASSRGTLAGNQPQHF
TRBJ2-5	few	TRBV29-1	TRBD2	TGCAGCGTTACCACTAGCGGGGACGAGACCCAGTACTTC	CSVTTSGDETQYF
TRBJ2-5	few	TRBV29-1	NA	TGCAGCGTATCGGACCACGGCAGCCCAGGGACCCAGTACTTC	CSVSDHGSPGTQYF
TRBJ2-6	once	TRBV18	TRBD1	TGTGCCAGCTCACCAAGGGCAGGGGGCTCTGGGGCCAACGTCCTGACTTTC	CASSPRAGGSGANVLTF
TRBJ2-7	few	TRBV4-1	NA	TGCGCCAGCAGTAGGAGTGGAGGGTACTACGAGCAGTACTTC	CASSRSGGYYEQYF
TRBJ2-3	NA	TRBV27	TRBD1	TGTGCCAGCAGTAGGGACAGGGCTCCTCTTCCTGATACGCAGTATTTT	CASSRDRAPLPDTQYF
TRBJ1-6	NA	TRBV4-3	NA	TGCGCCAGCAGCCAAGAACACCATTCACCCCTCCACTTT	CASSQEHHSPLHF
TRBJ2-5	once	TRBV23-1	TRBD1	TGCGCCAGCAGTCAATCGACCCCCGGACAGGGGGACCAAGAGACCCAGTACTTC	CASSQSTPGQGDQETQYF
TRBJ2-7	NA	TRBV30	TRBD2	TGTGCCTTTAGCGGGGACTCCTACGAGCAGTACTTC	CAFSGDSYEQYF
TRBJ1-6	NA	TRBV6-6	TRBD1	TGTGCCAGCAGCCGAAGGGACAGGGGGGTAGGACCCCTCCACTTT	CASSRRDRGVGPLHF
TRBJ2-7	NA	TRBV29-1	NA	TGCAGCGTCATTAACGACGGAGCGCGTTTCGAGCAGTACTTC	CSVINDGARFEQYF
TRBJ2-7	once	TRBV6-5	TRBD1	TGTGCCAGCAGACCAACAGGGGGCGAGATCTACGAGCAGTACTTC	CASRPTGGEIYEQYF
TRBJ1-1	NA	TRBV29-1	NA	TGCAGCGTTGAGACTCCGGGACGCAGGAACACTGAAGCTTTCTTT	CSVETPGRRNTEAFF
TRBJ2-3	NA	TRBV5-4	NA	TGTGCCAGCAGCTCTTCTAGCGCAGATACGCAGTATTTT	CASSSSSADTQYF
TRBJ1-1	few	TRBV7-2	NA	TGTGCCAGCAGCTACCTCTGGACCCTGAACACTGAAGCTTTCTTT	CASSYLWTLNTEAFF
TRBJ2-3	NA	TRBV5-1	TRBD2	TGCGCCAGCAGCTTGGTGGCTAGCGGGGGGTCAACAGATACGCAGTATTTT	CASSLVASGGSTDTQYF
TRBJ2-4	NA	TRBV29-1	NA	TGCAGCGTTGTCTCGACGGGAAAAAACATTCAGTACTTC	CSVVSTGKNIQYF
TRBJ2-7	NA	TRBV28	NA	TGTGCCAGCAGTTTATTGATGTTGGCAGGGGGGTACGAGCAGTACTTC	CASSLLMLAGGYEQYF
TRBJ2-2	NA	TRBV2	NA	TGTGCCAGCAGTGAAGCGGGGGCCCGGAGGCCCGGGGAGCTGTTTTTT	CASSEAGARRPGELFF
TRBJ2-1	few	TRBV7-2	NA	TGTGCCAGCAGCTCCAACTTAGGGGCCGGGGGCCCCCAGTTCTTC	CASSSNLGAGGPQFF
TRBJ1-5	few	TRBV10-3	NA	TGTGCCATCAGAGGGGAAGGTAATCAGCCCCAGCATTTT	CAIRGEGNQPQHF
TRBJ2-1	once	TRBV5-6	TRBD1	TGTGCCAGCAGCTTGCGGGGACAGGGAGATTACAATGAGCAGTTCTTC	CASSLRGQGDYNEQFF
TRBJ2-7	NA	TRBV4-1	NA	TGCGCCAGCAGCCAAGAAGGCTACAGGGCCTACGAGCAGTACTTC	CASSQEGYRAYEQYF
TRBJ2-1	few	TRBV5-8	TRBD1	TGTGCCAGCAGCTTGTGGTTGGGACAGGGCCGCAATGAGCAGTTCTTC	CASSLWLGQGRNEQFF
TRBJ1-4	few	TRBV6-6	TRBD1	TGTGCCAGCAGTTCCCAGGGGGCAACTAATGAAAAACTGTTTTTT	CASSSQGATNEKLFF
TRBJ1-4	NA	TRBV5-4	TRBD1	TGTGCCAGCAGCGCACAGGGGGCAGGGAATGAAAAACTGTTTTTT	CASSAQGAGNEKLFF
TRBJ1-5	NA	TRBV2	NA	TGTGCCAGCAGTGCGGGGGCCTTCGGCAATCAGCCCCAGCATTTT	CASSAGAFGNQPQHF
TRBJ1-1	NA	TRBV7-6	NA	TGTGCCAGCAGCTCCCTGCAGGGTAGGACTGAAGCTTTCTTT	CASSSLQGRTEAFF
TRBJ1-1	few	TRBV7-2	NA	TGTGCCAGCAGCTTAGAGGCTACCAGAAACACTGAAGCTTTCTTT	CASSLEATRNTEAFF
TRBJ2-5	few	TRBV5-4	TRBD2	TGTGCCAGCAGCTTGGGGGGACTAGCGGAAGAGACCCAGTACTTC	CASSLGGLAEETQYF
TRBJ1-3	NA	TRBV9	NA	TGTGCCAGCAGCGTAGACGGACAGTCTGGAAACACCATATATTTT	CASSVDGQSGNTIYF
TRBJ1-1	NA	TRBV29-1	NA	TGCAGCGCGCAAGGCGGCGTGAACACTGAAGCTTTCTTT	CSAQGGVNTEAFF
TRBJ1-1	NA	TRBV30	NA	TGTGCCTGGAGTGTAAAGAACACTGAAGCTTTCTTT	CAWSVKNTEAFF
TRBJ1-4	NA	TRBV30	NA	TGTGCCTGGAGTGTAAGAGAGGAACTGTTTTTT	CAWSVREELFF